This T cell receptor (beta chain) stems from a study of cytomegalovirus exposure and HLA in healthy donors. As concerns this clone: Its specificity is unknown.

Study-level points and caveats: Common viral pathogens (according to a later analysis) appeared linked to several of the most significant clusters. Apart from CMV serostatus, no immune exposure information was available. In a later analysis, at a false discovery rate of 0.05, under 20,000 TCR beta sequences were associated with HLA alleles. According to an earlier analysis, most TCR beta V segments yielded productive rearrangements about 90% or about 30% of the time.

This CDR3 contains 15 residues. The ends were cut back, 0 bases at V and 6 bases at J, with 12 bases in the middle. Germline V gives CDR1 LGHNA, CDR2 YNFKEQ. Use of 60 Vbeta and 13 Jbeta primers characterized the PCR. The repertoire was sequenced with immunoSEQ multiplex PCR; TCRdb's copy has only in-frame clones and lacks some. The table shows about 150,000 clones, with roughly 80% occurring only once. Sequencing was performed on PBMCs. This TCR derives from a male donor in good health and CMV-seronegative. V is TRBV4-2 and J is TRBJ1-3; a weak D match, TRBD1 (5 bases). The CDR3 coding sequence is TGTGCCAGCAGCCAAGAGGCAGGGAATATAAACACCATATATTTT. Encoded protein: CASSQEAGNINTIYF.